The clone carrying this TCR beta chain was seen a single time. Its antigen is currently unknown. This specimen belongs to a study of cytomegalovirus exposure and HLA in healthy donors. Background on the study: Earlier sequencing of 150 million to 200 million T cells yielded approximately 100 million unique TCR beta sequences. Study findings and constraints: Later analysis revealed greater clonal expansion in HLA-associated TCR beta chains than in equally common others. The investigators catalogued 150 to 200 TCR beta chains as cytomegalovirus-associated.

PCR amplification relied on 60 Vbeta primers (plus 13 Jbeta primers). The table came from immunoSEQ multiplex PCR; TCRdb's copy has only in-frame clones and leaves some out. This sample has about 140,000 clones, with approximately 82% found just once. In germline, CDR1 is SGHRS, CDR2 YFSETQ. CDR3 length: 17 residues. V shed 0 bases, J shed 2 bases, and the junction held 8 bases outside the gene matches. Healthy bone marrow donors supplied every sample. The chain uses TRBV5-1 and TRBJ1-1; 9 bases line up with TRBD1. The sequenced sample was PBMCs. This sequence originates from a young man in good health and CMV-seropositive. The CDR3 DNA sequence: TGCGCCAGCAGCTTGGCGGGACAGGGACGCTTAAACACTGAAGCTTTCTTT. This encodes CASSLAGQGRLNTEAFF.